The 4 T cell receptor beta chains given below trace back to one sample, sequenced in a study of blood T cell repertoires in COVID-19. TCRdb's copy holds only in-frame clones and misses some; the assay was immunoSEQ multiplex PCR. The repertoire holds tens of thousands of clones, around four fifths seen once, with 15% to 20% in the top ten. Specimen: peripheral blood. The source is a woman at least 80 years old with acute or convalescent COVID-19.

This clone was counted only a few times. This chain uses TRBV10-1 with TRBJ1-3; 8 bases fit TRBD1. The CDR3 runs to 15 residues. CDR1 and CDR2 from the germline V gene are WNHNN and SYGVQD (reference sequence). Unmatched junction bases numbered 8, after V lost 6 bases and J lost 4 bases. CDR3 sequence: CASSPTGTGGNTIYF. The CDR3, as DNA: TGCGCCAGCAGCCCGACAGGGACAGGCGGAAACACCATATATTTT.

The CDR3 loop is CATSRWAGAGANVLTF. The CDR3, as DNA: TGTGCCACCAGCAGATGGGCGGGGGCTGGGGCCAACGTCCTGACTTTC. The gene calls are TRBV15 and TRBJ2-6; 7 positions agree with TRBD2. Germline lookup yields CDR1 LNHNV and CDR2 YYDKDF (reference sequence). J was trimmed by 2 bases and V by 2 bases; bases with no gene match: 3. This CDR3 has 16 residues.

V is TRBV6-5 and J is TRBJ2-5; tentative D call: TRBD2 (6 bases). V dropped 11 bases and J dropped 5 bases, with 15 bases sitting between them. Germline V gene lookup returns CDR1 MNHEY and CDR2 SVGAGI. There are 12 residues in the CDR3. The chain's CDR3 is CASGWREETQYF. The CDR3 DNA is TGTGCCTCCGGCTGGAGGGAGGAGACCCAGTACTTC.

The chain links TRBV13 to TRBJ2-1; D is unclear. The CDR3 runs 14 residues. With 8 bases removed from V and 0 bases from J, the gap between germline ends came to 11 bases. Germline CDR1 reads PRHDT; CDR2 reads FYEKMQ (reference sequence). The CDR3 is CASEPRSSYNEQFF. For the CDR3, the DNA is TGTGCCAGCGAGCCGAGGAGCTCCTACAATGAGCAGTTCTTC.